This T cell receptor (beta chain) was identified during a study of blood T cell repertoires in COVID-19. Background on the study: Some COVID-19 samples were acute and others convalescent; all came from the United States, Italy and Spain. T cells, B-cell-depleted T cells, or PBMCs supplied cDNA or gDNA.

The authors' processing: Scientists estimated how many nucleated cells there were by amplifying reference gene primers. TCRdb's copy holds only in-frame clones and misses some; the assay was immunoSEQ multiplex PCR. V, J and clone size are taken as reported in that table, and D and trimming were inferred from the DNA itself. The sample carries 130,000 to 150,000 clones, about nine tenths recorded once. The CDR3 covers 16 residues. Losses at the gene ends were 7 bases for V and 4 bases for J; bases not matched to a gene: 13. Germline CDR1 is MDHEN and CDR2 is SYDVKM. The source of this sequence is a human donor in a cohort sampled during active COVID-19. Sequencing was performed on peripheral blood. The chain joins TRBV28 to TRBJ2-5; 9 bases align to TRBD1. CDR3 DNA: TGTGCCAGCACATTAGCCGGGACAGGGCTAGGAGAGACCCAGTACTTC. Translated: CASTLAGTGLGETQYF.